This passage covers 11 T cell receptor beta chains from one sample sequenced in a study of T cell changes during pregnancy in multiple sclerosis. Profiled with immunoSEQ multiplex PCR; TCRdb holds only in-frame clones, not every one. The sample contains about 94,000 clones, around 93% of which appear only once. Sequencing was performed on peripheral blood, taken after pregnancy. The source of these receptors is a female donor with multiple sclerosis, enrolled in a pregnancy study.

The rearrangement joins TRBV6-1 to TRBJ2-1; TRBD1 matches 11 bases. This CDR3 contains 18 residues. The junction had 9 bases not matched to a gene; V was cut back by 4 bases and J by 1 base. Per germline, CDR1 MNHNS and CDR2 SASEGT. The DNA for the CDR3 is TGTGCCAGCAGTGTGGGGACAGGGGGGTTTTTTTCCTACAATGAGCAGTTCTTC. It is translated as CASSVGTGGFFSYNEQFF.

This clone was counted only a few times. V gene TRBV5-1 combines with J gene TRBJ1-5, with a weak D call TRBD1 (6 bases). There are 12 residues in the CDR3. The V gene's germline CDR1 is SGHRS and CDR2 YFSETQ. The V gene lost 4 bases and the J gene lost 5 bases, with 7 bases spanning the gap. The CDR3 region has the DNA TGCGCCAGCAGCAACAGGGATCAGCCCCAGCATTTT. It codes for CASSNRDQPQHF.

V and J are TRBV14 and TRBJ2-2; D perhaps matches TRBD1 (5 bases). Germline values: CDR1 SGHDN, CDR2 FVKESK. Trimming shortened V by 1 base and J by 3 bases, and 9 bases separated the two germline ends. This CDR3 is 15 amino acids long. The CDR3 is CASSQGRVYTGELFF. CDR3 nucleotides: TGTGCCAGCAGCCAAGGCAGGGTTTACACCGGGGAGCTGTTTTTT.

The chain combines TRBV30 with TRBJ2-5; 14 bases agree with TRBD2. The CDR3 consists of 16 residues. From germline, CDR1 is GTSNPN and CDR2 SVGIG (reference sequence). J was trimmed by 5 bases and V by 4 bases; bases with no gene match: 9. DNA for the CDR3: TGTGCCTGGATCACGGGACTAGCGGGAGCGGGGGAGACCCAGTACTTC. As protein: CAWITGLAGAGETQYF.

The CDR3 is CASSLWAGPSKYEAFF. CDR3 coding DNA: TGTGCCAGCAGCCTATGGGCAGGCCCTTCTAAGTATGAAGCTTTCTTT. The V call is TRBV11-2, the J call TRBJ1-1; D unresolved. Between the trimmed V and J ends, which lost 5 bases and 7 bases, there was a span of 23 bases. The V gene's germline CDR1 is SGHAT and CDR2 FQNNGV. There are 16 residues in the CDR3.

V and J are TRBV7-8 and TRBJ2-3; D is perhaps TRBD2 (5 bases). The germline V gene encodes CDR1 SGHVS and CDR2 FQNEAQ. The V and J ends lost 2 bases and 4 bases respectively, with 13 bases between them. The CDR3 loop spans 15 amino acids. The CDR3 sequence is CASSLRGSSSDTQYF. The CDR3 nucleotides read TGTGCCAGCAGCTTACGAGGGAGTAGCTCAGATACGCAGTATTTT.

V gene TRBV5-1 combines with J gene TRBJ1-5; D is perhaps TRBD1 (5 bases). The CDR3 contains 15 residues. Trimming took off 0 bases at V and 9 bases at J, with 16 bases between the two ends. The germline V gene encodes CDR1 SGHRS and CDR2 YFSETQ. This CDR3 reads CASSLGGDGSWPQHF. As DNA, the CDR3 is TGCGCCAGCAGCTTGGGGGGGGACGGTTCTTGGCCCCAGCATTTT.

This clone was seen a few times. The chain employs TRBV12-5 and TRBJ1-1; D perhaps matches TRBD1 (5 bases). This CDR3 comprises 13 residues. Germline CDR1 reads LGHNT; CDR2 reads FRNRAP. V dropped 9 bases and J dropped 2 bases, with 13 bases sitting between them. In DNA, the CDR3 is TGTGCTAGCCGGACAAGTCAAAACACTGAAGCTTTCTTT. Translating it yields CASRTSQNTEAFF.

The rearrangement links TRBV19 to TRBJ1-2; a weak D match, TRBD1 (6 bases). The germline CDR1 and CDR2 sequences are LNHDA and SQIVND (reference sequence). V shed 4 bases and J shed 3 bases, with 21 bases lying between them. The CDR3 loop spans 17 amino acids. The CDR3 is CASSSAVGGPDDYGYTF. For the CDR3, the DNA is TGTGCCAGTAGTAGCGCGGTAGGGGGACCCGATGACTATGGCTACACCTTC. Drawing the rest from reference TRBV19 and TRBJ1-2, the complete variable domain is DGGITQSPKYLFRKEGQNVTLSCEQNLNHDAMYWYRQDPGQGLRLIYYSQIVNDFQKGDIAEGYSVSREKKESFPLTVTSAQKNPTAFYLCASSSAVGGPDDYGYTFGSGTRLTVV.

The chain couples TRBV9 to TRBJ2-7, with 9 bases fitting TRBD2. Germline-derived CDR1 and CDR2 are SGDLS and YYNGEE. The trim removed 4 bases at V and 7 bases at J, leaving 12 bases unmatched. The CDR3 sequence is 15 residues long. The CDR3 DNA follows: TGTGCCAGCAGCCCAACTAGCGGGCTTCCCCGAGAGCAGTACTTC. The encoded protein is CASSPTSGLPREQYF.

The chain links TRBV2 to TRBJ2-7, with unresolved D. The germline gives CDR1 SNHLY, CDR2 FYNNEI. V was pared by 1 base and J by 7 bases, with 17 bases between. This CDR3 is built from 15 residues. Here the CDR3 DNA reads TGTGCCAGCAGTGAAGTTGGTATAACAGTTAGAGAGCAGTACTTC. It specifies CASSEVGITVREQYF.